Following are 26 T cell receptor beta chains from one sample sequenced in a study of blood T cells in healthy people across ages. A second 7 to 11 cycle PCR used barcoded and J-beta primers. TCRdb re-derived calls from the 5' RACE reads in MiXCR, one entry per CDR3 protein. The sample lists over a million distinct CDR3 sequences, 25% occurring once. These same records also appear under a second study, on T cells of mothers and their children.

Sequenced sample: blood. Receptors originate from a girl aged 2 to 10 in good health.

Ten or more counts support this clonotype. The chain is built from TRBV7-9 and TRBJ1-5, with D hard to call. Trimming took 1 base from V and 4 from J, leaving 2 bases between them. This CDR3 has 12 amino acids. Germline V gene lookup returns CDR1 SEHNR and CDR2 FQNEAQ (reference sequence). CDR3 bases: TGTGCCAGCAGCTTAGAGAATCAGCCCCAGCATTTT. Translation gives CASSLENQPQHF.

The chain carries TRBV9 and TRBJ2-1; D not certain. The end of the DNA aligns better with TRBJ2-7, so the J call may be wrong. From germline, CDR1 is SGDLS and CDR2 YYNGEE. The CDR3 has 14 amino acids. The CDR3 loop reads CASSQRLDSYEQYF. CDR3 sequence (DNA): TGTGCCAGCAGCCAACGACTGGATTCCTACGAGCAGTACTTC.

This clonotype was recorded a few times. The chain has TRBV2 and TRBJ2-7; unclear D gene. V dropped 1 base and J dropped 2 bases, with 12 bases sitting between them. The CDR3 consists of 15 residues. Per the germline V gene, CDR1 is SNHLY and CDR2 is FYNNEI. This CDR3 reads CASSEGFGDPYEQYF. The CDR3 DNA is TGTGCCAGCAGTGAAGGATTTGGAGACCCCTACGAGCAGTACTTC.

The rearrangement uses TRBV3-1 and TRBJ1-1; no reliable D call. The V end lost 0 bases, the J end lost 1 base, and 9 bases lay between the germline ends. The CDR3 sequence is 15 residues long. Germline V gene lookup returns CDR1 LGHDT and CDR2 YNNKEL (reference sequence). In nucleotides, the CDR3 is TGTGCCAGCAGCCAAGAACAACGGAGGAACACTGAAGCTTTCTTT. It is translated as CASSQEQRRNTEAFF.

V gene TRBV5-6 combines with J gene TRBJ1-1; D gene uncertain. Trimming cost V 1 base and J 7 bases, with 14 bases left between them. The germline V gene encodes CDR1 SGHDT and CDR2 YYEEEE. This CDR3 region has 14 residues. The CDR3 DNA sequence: TGTGCCAGCAGCTTGTGGGCCACGGGAGGTGAAGCTTTCTTT. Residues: CASSLWATGGEAFF.

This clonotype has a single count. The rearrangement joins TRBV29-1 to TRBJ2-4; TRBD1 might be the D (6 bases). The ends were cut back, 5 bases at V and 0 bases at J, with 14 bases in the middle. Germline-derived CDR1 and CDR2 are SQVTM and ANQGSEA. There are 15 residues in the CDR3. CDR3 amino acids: CSVRNRVEAKNIQYF. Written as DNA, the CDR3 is TGCAGCGTTCGCAACAGGGTAGAAGCCAAAAACATTCAGTACTTC.

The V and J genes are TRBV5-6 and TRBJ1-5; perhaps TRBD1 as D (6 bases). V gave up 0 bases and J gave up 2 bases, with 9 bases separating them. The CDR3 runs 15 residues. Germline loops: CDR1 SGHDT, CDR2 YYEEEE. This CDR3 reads CASSLGGLGNQPQHF. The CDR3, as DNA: TGTGCCAGCAGCTTGGGGGGGCTCGGCAATCAGCCCCAGCATTTT.

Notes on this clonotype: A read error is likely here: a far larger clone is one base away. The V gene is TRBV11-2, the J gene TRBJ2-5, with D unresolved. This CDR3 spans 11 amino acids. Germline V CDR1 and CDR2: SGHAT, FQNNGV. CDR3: CASSLDETQNF. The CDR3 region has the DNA TGTGCCAGCAGCTTAGATGAGACCCAGAACTTC. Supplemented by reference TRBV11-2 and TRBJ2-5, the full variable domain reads EAGVAQSPRYKIIEKRQSVAFWCNPISGHATLYWYQQILGQGPKLLIQFQNNGVVDDSQLPKDRFSAERLKGVDSTLKIQPAKLEDSAVYLCASSLDETQNFGPGTRLLVL.

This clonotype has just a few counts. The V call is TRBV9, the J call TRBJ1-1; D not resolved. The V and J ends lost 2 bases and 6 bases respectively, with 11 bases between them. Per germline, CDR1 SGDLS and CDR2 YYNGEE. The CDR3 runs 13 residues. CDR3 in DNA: TGTGCCAGCAGCGTGGACGGGTCCTCTGAAGCTTTCTTT. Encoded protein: CASSVDGSSEAFF.

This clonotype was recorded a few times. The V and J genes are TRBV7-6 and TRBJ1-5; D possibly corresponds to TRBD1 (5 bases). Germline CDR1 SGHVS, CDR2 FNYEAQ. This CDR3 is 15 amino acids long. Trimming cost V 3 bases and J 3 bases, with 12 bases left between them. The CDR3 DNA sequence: TGTGCCAGCAGCTTCCAACCGGGACCCAATCAGCCCCAGCATTTT. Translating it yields CASSFQPGPNQPQHF.

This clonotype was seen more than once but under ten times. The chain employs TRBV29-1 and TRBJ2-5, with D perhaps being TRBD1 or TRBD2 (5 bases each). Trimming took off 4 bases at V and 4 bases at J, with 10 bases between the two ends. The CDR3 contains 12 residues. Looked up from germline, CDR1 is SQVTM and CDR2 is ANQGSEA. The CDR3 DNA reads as TGCAGCGTTGGAGATGGGGGAGAGACCCAGTACTTC. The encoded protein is CSVGDGGETQYF.

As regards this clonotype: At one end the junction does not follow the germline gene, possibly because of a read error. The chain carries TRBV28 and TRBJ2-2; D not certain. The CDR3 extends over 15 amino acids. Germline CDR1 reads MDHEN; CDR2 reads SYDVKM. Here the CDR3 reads CANSPVIERHGELFF. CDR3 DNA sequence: TGTGCCAACAGTCCCGTTATCGAGAGGCACGGGGAGCTGTTTTTT. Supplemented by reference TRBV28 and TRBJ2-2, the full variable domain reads DVKVTQSSRYLVKRTGEKVFLECVQDMDHENMFWYRQDPGLGLRLIYFSYDVKMKEKGDIPEGYSVSREKKERFSLILESASTNQTSMYLCANSPVIERHGELFFGEGSRLTVL.

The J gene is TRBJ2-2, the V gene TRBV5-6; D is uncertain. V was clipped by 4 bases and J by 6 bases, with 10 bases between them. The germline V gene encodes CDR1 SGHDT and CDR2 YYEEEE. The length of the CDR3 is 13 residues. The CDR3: CASSVGRPGELFF. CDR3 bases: TGTGCCAGCAGCGTGGGCCGTCCCGGGGAGCTGTTTTTT.

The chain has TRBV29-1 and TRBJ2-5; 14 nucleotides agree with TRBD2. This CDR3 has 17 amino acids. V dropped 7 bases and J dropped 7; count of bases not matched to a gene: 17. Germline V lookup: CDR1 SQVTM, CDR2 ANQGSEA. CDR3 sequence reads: CSGGLAGDGRGLRTQYF. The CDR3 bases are TGCAGCGGGGGACTAGCGGGAGATGGGAGGGGTCTAAGGACCCAGTACTTC. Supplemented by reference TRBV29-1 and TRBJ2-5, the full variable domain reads SAVISQKPSRDICQRGTSLTIQCQVDSQVTMMFWYRQQPGQSLTLIATANQGSEATYESGFVIDKFPISRPNLTFSTLTVSNMSPEDSSIYLCSGGLAGDGRGLRTQYFGPGTRLLVL.

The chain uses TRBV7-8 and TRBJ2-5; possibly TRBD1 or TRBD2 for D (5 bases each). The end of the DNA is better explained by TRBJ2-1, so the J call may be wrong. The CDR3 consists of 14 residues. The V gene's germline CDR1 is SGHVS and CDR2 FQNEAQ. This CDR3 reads CASSPWAVEGEQFF. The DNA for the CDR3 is TGTGCCAGCAGCCCATGGGCAGTAGAGGGGGAGCAGTTCTTC.

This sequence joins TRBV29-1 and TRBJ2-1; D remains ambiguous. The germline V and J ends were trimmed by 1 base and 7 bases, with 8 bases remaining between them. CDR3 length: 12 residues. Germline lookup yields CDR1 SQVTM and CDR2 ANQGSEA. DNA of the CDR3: TGCAGCGTTGAAGTTGATCGGAATGAGCAGTTCTTC. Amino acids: CSVEVDRNEQFF.

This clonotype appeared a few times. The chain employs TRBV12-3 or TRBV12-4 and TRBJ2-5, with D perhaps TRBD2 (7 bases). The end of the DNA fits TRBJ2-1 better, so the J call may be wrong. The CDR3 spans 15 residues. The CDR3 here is CASSLAGAVYNEQFF. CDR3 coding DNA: TGTGCCAGCAGTTTGGCGGGGGCCGTCTACAATGAGCAGTTCTTC.

The CDR3 region is CSVAKGSVNIQYF. The CDR3 DNA is TGCAGCGTCGCAAAAGGGAGCGTAAACATTCAGTACTTC. This chain joins TRBV29-1 and TRBJ2-4; D perhaps matches TRBD2 (5 bases). The CDR3 length is 13 residues. V was pared by 6 bases and J by 6 bases, with 15 bases between. Germline V gene lookup returns CDR1 SQVTM and CDR2 ANQGSEA.

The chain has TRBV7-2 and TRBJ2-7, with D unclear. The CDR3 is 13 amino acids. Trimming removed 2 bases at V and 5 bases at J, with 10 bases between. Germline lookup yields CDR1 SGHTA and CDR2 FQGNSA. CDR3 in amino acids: CASSLSEEHEQYF. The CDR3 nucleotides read TGTGCCAGCAGCTTAAGCGAAGAACACGAGCAGTACTTC.

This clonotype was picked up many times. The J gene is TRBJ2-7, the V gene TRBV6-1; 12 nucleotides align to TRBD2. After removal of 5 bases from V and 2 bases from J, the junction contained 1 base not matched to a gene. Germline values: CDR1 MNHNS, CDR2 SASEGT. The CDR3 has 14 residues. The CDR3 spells CASSRLAGAYEQYF. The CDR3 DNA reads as TGTGCCAGCAGTCGACTAGCGGGGGCCTACGAGCAGTACTTC.

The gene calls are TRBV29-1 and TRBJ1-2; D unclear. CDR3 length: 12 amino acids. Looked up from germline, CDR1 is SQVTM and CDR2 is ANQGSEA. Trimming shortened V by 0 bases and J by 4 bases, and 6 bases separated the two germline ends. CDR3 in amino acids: CSVEDSSYGYTF. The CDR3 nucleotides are TGCAGCGTTGAAGACAGTTCCTATGGCTACACCTTC.

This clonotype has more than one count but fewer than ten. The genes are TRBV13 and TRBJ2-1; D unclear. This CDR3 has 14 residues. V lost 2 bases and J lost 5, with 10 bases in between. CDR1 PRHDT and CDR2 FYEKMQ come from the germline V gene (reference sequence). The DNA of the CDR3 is TGTGCCAGCAGCTTACCGGAGCTCCACAATGAGCAGTTCTTC. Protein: CASSLPELHNEQFF.

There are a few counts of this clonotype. Here the CDR3 DNA reads TGCAGTGCTAGAGATCTCGGGACTAATAAAGAGACCCAGTACTTC. Amino acids: CSARDLGTNKETQYF. The chain couples TRBV20-1 to TRBJ2-5, with TRBD2 identical over 7 bases. This CDR3 spans 15 amino acids. Germline lookup yields CDR1 DFQATT and CDR2 SNEGSKA (reference sequence). J gave up 3 bases and V 0 bases, and 7 bases lay outside the gene matches.

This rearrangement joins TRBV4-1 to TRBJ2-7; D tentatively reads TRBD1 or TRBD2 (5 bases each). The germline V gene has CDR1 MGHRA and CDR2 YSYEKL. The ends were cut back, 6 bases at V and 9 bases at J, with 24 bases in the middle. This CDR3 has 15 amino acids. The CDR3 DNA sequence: TGCGCCAGCAGGGCGACGTTCCGGGACGCAGCCGGGCAGTACTTC. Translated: CASRATFRDAAGQYF.

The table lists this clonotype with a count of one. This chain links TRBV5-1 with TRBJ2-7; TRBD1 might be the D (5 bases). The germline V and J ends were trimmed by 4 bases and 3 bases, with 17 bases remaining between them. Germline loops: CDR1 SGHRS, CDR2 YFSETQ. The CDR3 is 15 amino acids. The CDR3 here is CASSPGPSQNYEQYF. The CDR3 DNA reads TGCGCCAGCAGCCCAGGGCCCTCGCAAAACTACGAGCAGTACTTC.

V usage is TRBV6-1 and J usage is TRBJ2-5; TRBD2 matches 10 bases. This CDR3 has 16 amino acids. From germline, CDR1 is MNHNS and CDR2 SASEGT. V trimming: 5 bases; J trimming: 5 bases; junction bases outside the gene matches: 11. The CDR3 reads CASSHETSGKAETQYF. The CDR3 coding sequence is TGTGCCAGCAGTCATGAAACTAGCGGGAAGGCGGAGACCCAGTACTTC.